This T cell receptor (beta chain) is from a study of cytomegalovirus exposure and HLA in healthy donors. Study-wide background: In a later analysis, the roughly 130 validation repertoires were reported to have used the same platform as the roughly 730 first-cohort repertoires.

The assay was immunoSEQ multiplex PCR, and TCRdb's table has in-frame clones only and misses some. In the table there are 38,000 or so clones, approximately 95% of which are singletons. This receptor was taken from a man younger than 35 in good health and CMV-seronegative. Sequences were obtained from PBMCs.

DNA of the CDR3: TGTGCCAGCAACCCAGACAGGGGCGGCCAGCCCCAGCATTTT. Translating it yields CASNPDRGGQPQHF. V and J are TRBV2 and TRBJ1-5, with 8 bases identical to TRBD1. V was pared by 7 bases and J by 7 bases, with 9 bases of the junction left unmatched. The CDR3 consists of 14 residues. Germline V gene sequence: CDR1 SNHLY, CDR2 FYNNEI.